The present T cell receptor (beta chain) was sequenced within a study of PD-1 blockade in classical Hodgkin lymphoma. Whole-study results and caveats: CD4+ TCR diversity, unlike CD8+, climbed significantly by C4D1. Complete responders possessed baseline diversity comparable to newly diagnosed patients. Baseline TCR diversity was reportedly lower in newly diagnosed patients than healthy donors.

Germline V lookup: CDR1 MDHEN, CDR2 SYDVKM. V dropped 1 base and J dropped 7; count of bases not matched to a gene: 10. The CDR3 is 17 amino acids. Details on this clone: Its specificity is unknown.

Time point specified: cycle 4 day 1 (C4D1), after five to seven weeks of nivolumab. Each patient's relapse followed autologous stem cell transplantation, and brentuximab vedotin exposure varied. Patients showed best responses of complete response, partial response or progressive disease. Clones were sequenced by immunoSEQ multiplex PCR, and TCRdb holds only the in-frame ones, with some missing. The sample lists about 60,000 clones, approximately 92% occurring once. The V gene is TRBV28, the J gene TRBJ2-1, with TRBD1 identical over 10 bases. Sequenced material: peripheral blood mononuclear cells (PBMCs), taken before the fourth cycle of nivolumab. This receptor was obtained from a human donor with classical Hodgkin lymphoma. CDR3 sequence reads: CASSLFTGTGAPNEQFF. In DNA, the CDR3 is TGTGCCAGCAGTTTATTTACCGGGACAGGGGCACCTAATGAGCAGTTCTTC.